The 19 T cell receptor beta chains listed next were all sequenced from one sample in a study of regulatory T cells in long-lasting Graves disease. Building the TCR beta libraries relied on iRepertoire HTBI primers, and CDR3 regions underwent Arm-PCR. TCRdb re-analysed the multiplex PCR reads in MiXCR, keeping a single row per CDR3 protein. This table holds roughly 440,000 distinct CDR3 sequences, 15% to 20% found once. This sample's time point: newly diagnosed GD, antithyroid drugs for less than 3 months. PBMCs provided the RNA from which the TCR library was made. The data also belong to a second study, concerning T cells in Graves' hyperthyroidism and ophthalmopathy.

The material sequenced was peripheral blood mononuclear cells (PBMCs), taken at new diagnosis, from a patient treated with antithyroid drugs. These receptor sequences come from a woman under 30 with Graves disease.

This clonotype was found a few times. V usage is TRBV4-3 and J usage is TRBJ2-3, with TRBD2 identical over 7 bases. The CDR3 contains 15 residues. V lost 4 bases and J lost 3; bases outside the gene matches: 7. CDR1 is LGHNA and CDR2 is YSLEER in the germline V gene. CDR3 nucleotides: TGCGCCAGCAGCCGAAGGGACTACGATACAGATACGCAGTATTTT. Its protein is CASSRRDYDTDTQYF.

The V call is TRBV12-5, the J call TRBJ2-3; D perhaps matches TRBD2 (5 bases). CDR3 length equals 17 residues. Germline CDR1 reads LGHNT; CDR2 reads FRNRAP. V was shortened by 5 bases and J by 0 bases, with 18 bases between the two germline ends. CDR3 nucleotide sequence: TGTGCTAGTGGTCCTTGTGAAAAAGCGGCTAGCACAGATACGCAGTATTTT. Translating it yields CASGPCEKAASTDTQYF.

This clonotype has a handful of counts. The rearrangement uses TRBV27 and TRBJ1-5, with TRBD1 as a possible D gene (5 bases). V was pared by 4 bases and J by 0 bases, with 19 bases between. The germline V gene has CDR1 MNHEY and CDR2 SMNVEV (reference sequence). CDR3 length: 18 amino acids. CDR3 sequence (DNA): TGTGCCAGCAGTTCCTCCGGAACAGGCTTTTATAGCAATCAGCCCCAGCATTTT. Translated: CASSSSGTGFYSNQPQHF.

A few counts support this clonotype. The chain joins TRBV27 to TRBJ2-5, with 8 bases fitting TRBD1. The CDR3 runs 17 residues. The trim removed 2 bases at V and 3 bases at J, leaving 11 bases unmatched. Per the germline V gene, CDR1 is MNHEY and CDR2 is SMNVEV (reference sequence). This CDR3 is CASSLLTTGAAKETQYF. The CDR3 nucleotides are TGTGCCAGCAGTTTACTGACGACAGGGGCGGCCAAAGAGACCCAGTACTTC.

Note on this clonotype: This could be a read error, since a much larger clone is one nucleotide away. The CDR3 nucleotides read TGTGCCAGCAAACGTGGCCCGACTAAGAACACTGAAGCTTTCTTT. The encoded protein is CASKRGPTKNTEAFF. The V call is TRBV27, the J call TRBJ1-1, with D hard to call. Trimming pared 7 bases from V and 1 base from J, leaving 16 bases between. CDR3 length: 15 residues. CDR1 is MNHEY, CDR2 SMNVEV, per germline (reference sequence).

This clonotype was seen at least ten times. The V call is TRBV28, the J call TRBJ2-6; 7 nucleotides align to TRBD2. This CDR3 spans 16 amino acids. Germline-derived CDR1 and CDR2 are MDHEN and SYDVKM. V lost 5 bases and J lost 0; bases outside the gene matches: 4. The DNA for the CDR3 is TGTGCCAGCAGTCTAGGCGGGAGCTCTGGGGCCAACGTCCTGACTTTC. Translation: CASSLGGSSGANVLTF.

This clonotype has ten or more counts. The V call is TRBV20-1, the J call TRBJ1-2, with a weak D call TRBD1 (6 bases). The germline V gene encodes CDR1 DFQATT and CDR2 SNEGSKA (reference sequence). The CDR3 spans 11 residues. CDR3 in amino acids: CTRTTGLGYTF. The CDR3 DNA reads as TGCACCCGGACCACAGGGCTTGGCTACACCTTC.

V and J are TRBV9 and TRBJ2-7; D may match TRBD1 or TRBD2 (5 bases each). CDR1 and CDR2 from the germline V gene are SGDLS and YYNGEE. This CDR3 region has 14 residues. The germline V and J ends were trimmed by 2 bases and 2 bases, with 11 bases remaining between them. In DNA form, the CDR3 reads TGTGCCAGCAGCGTTGGGACCGACGCCTACGAGCAGTACTTC. Protein sequence: CASSVGTDAYEQYF.

This clonotype showed up many times. This rearrangement joins TRBV5-1 to TRBJ2-7, with TRBD2 matching over 9 bases. The CDR3 totals 16 residues. With V trimmed by 4 bases and J by 0 bases, 8 bases remained unmatched. Germline V CDR1 and CDR2: SGHRS, YFSETQ. DNA for the CDR3: TGCGCCAGCAGCCCGGGGGGACTAGCACCCTCCTACGAGCAGTACTTC. It codes for CASSPGGLAPSYEQYF.

This chain joins TRBV12-3 or TRBV12-4 and TRBJ1-2; D is uncertain. The CDR3 has 13 residues. V gave up 5 bases and J gave up 4 bases, with 11 bases separating them. CDR3 coding DNA: TGTGCCAGCAGTCCGTCACCGGGCTATGGCTACACCTTC. The encoded protein is CASSPSPGYGYTF.

This clonotype appeared a few times. This chain uses TRBV4-1 with TRBJ2-1; D gene uncertain. V lost 4 bases and J 0 bases, leaving 13 bases between the germline ends. The CDR3 is made up of 16 amino acids. Germline V gene data show CDR1 as MGHRA and CDR2 as YSYEKL. CDR3 in DNA: TGCGCCAGCAGCCTGCGGACCGAAGCCTCCTACAATGAGCAGTTCTTC. Protein sequence: CASSLRTEASYNEQFF.

The chain joins TRBV27 to TRBJ2-7; 9 positions match TRBD2. V lost 2 bases and J lost 1; bases outside the gene matches: 3. This CDR3 has 15 amino acids. CDR1 is MNHEY and CDR2 is SMNVEV in the germline V gene (reference sequence). The CDR3 is CASSLKAGGSYEQYF. CDR3 in DNA: TGTGCCAGCAGTTTAAAAGCGGGAGGTTCCTACGAGCAGTACTTC.

Many counts were recorded for this clonotype. The CDR3 is CASSSYRDFQEQYF. The CDR3 DNA reads TGCGCCAGCAGCTCATACCGGGACTTCCAAGAGCAGTACTTC. This sequence joins TRBV5-1 and TRBJ2-7, with TRBD2 as a possible D gene (6 bases). V dropped 3 bases and J dropped 7 bases, with 17 bases sitting between them. The CDR3 spans 14 residues. From germline, CDR1 is SGHRS and CDR2 YFSETQ.

This clonotype has a count of ten or more. The chain combines TRBV10-2 with TRBJ1-6, with no clear D. CDR3 length equals 12 residues. Trimming pared 0 bases from V and 10 bases from J, leaving 4 bases between. The germline V gene has CDR1 WSHSY and CDR2 SAAADI. For the CDR3, the DNA is TGCGCCAGCAGTGAGTCGCAATCACCCCTCCACTTT. As protein: CASSESQSPLHF.

This clonotype showed up just a few times. Here the CDR3 DNA reads TGTGCCAGCCGGGGCGCAGAACACTTGTGGGCTTTCTTT. Residues: CASRGAEHLWAFF. The chain recombines TRBV6-1 with TRBJ1-1, with D possibly TRBD1 on 5 matching bases. The V gene lost 8 bases and the J gene lost 11 bases, with 21 bases spanning the gap. CDR3 length equals 13 residues. The germline V gene has CDR1 MNHNS and CDR2 SASEGT.

This clonotype was recorded at least ten times. The V call is TRBV6-1, the J call TRBJ2-1; 10 bases map to TRBD2. Germline CDR1 reads MNHNS; CDR2 reads SASEGT. The CDR3 is 17 residues long. With 3 bases clipped from V and 2 bases from J, the junction kept 7 bases outside the gene matches. The CDR3 spells CASSDLASGRPYNEQFF. In DNA, the CDR3 is TGTGCCAGCAGTGACCTGGCTAGCGGGAGACCCTACAATGAGCAGTTCTTC.

This clonotype has just a few counts. V and J are TRBV4-1 and TRBJ1-5, with D hard to call. Germline V CDR1 and CDR2: MGHRA, YSYEKL. V gave up 4 bases and J gave up 5 bases, with 24 bases separating them. The CDR3 sequence is 18 residues long. CDR3 in amino acids: CASSRFILPVRSYQPQHF. CDR3 coding DNA: TGCGCCAGCAGCCGATTCATTTTACCCGTACGGAGTTATCAGCCCCAGCATTTT.

This clonotype has at least ten counts. The chain links TRBV5-1 to TRBJ2-1, with TRBD1 matching over 7 bases. Germline values: CDR1 SGHRS, CDR2 YFSETQ. V dropped 4 bases and J dropped 0; count of bases not matched to a gene: 4. The CDR3 loop spans 15 amino acids. The CDR3 loop reads CASSTDRSSYNEQFF. Here the CDR3 DNA reads TGCGCCAGCAGCACGGACAGGAGCTCCTACAATGAGCAGTTCTTC.

The chain has TRBV20-1 and TRBJ2-5, with D tentatively TRBD2 (5 bases). V lost 5 bases, J lost 0 bases, and 13 bases lay in between. The CDR3 is 14 amino acids. Per the germline V gene, CDR1 is DFQATT and CDR2 is SNEGSKA (reference sequence). As DNA, the CDR3 is TGCAGTGCTCCCCTAGGAGGTTACCAAGAGACCCAGTACTTC. This gives the protein CSAPLGGYQETQYF.